A single sample gave rise to the 11 T cell receptor beta chains below, sequenced in a study of radiation and T cells in renal cell carcinoma. Time point reported: blood 4 weeks post-SBRT, at nephrectomy. The treatment denotes: 15 Gy SBRT to primary tumor, nephrectomy 4 weeks later. The repertoire was sequenced with immunoSEQ multiplex PCR; TCRdb's copy has only in-frame clones and lacks some. The top ten hold 25% to 30% of the sample, which has 40,000 to 45,000 clones, 80% to 85% seen once. This sample comprised blood, obtained from a patient whose treatment included radiotherapy and nephrectomy. Source of these receptors: a woman between 70 and 85 years old with renal cell carcinoma.

J is TRBJ2-7 and V is TRBV30; 7 bases match TRBD1. This CDR3 comprises 13 residues. Germline V lookup: CDR1 GTSNPN, CDR2 SVGIG (reference sequence). The V segment lost 1 base and the J segment 2 bases; nucleotides outside the gene matches: 2. The DNA for the CDR3 is TGTGCCTGGAGTGCAGGGGGACCCTACGAGCAGTACTTC. This encodes CAWSAGGPYEQYF. Combining the CDR3 with reference TRBV30 and TRBJ2-7 gives the whole variable domain SQTIHQWPATLVQPVGSPLSLECTVEGTSNPNLYWYRQAAGRGLQLLFYSVGIGQISSEVPQNLSASRPQDRQFILSSKKLLLSDSGFYLCAWSAGGPYEQYFGPGTRLTVT.

The V and J genes are TRBV13 and TRBJ2-7, with D tentatively TRBD2 (7 bases). Germline lookup yields CDR1 PRHDT and CDR2 FYEKMQ (reference sequence). The CDR3 runs 14 residues. Trimming shortened V by 7 bases and J by 2 bases, and 15 bases separated the two germline ends. The CDR3 DNA reads TGTGCCAGCACCCGAAGGGGGGGGACCTACGAGCAGTACTTC. Protein sequence: CASTRRGGTYEQYF.

This clone came up once. The chain links TRBV27 to TRBJ2-7, with 7 bases matching TRBD1. Germline V gene lookup returns CDR1 MNHEY and CDR2 SMNVEV (reference sequence). With 5 bases clipped from V and 3 bases from J, the junction kept 10 bases outside the gene matches. This CDR3 is 15 amino acids long. CDR3 sequence reads: CASSPRQGTYYEQYF. CDR3 DNA: TGTGCCAGCAGTCCCAGACAGGGAACCTACTACGAGCAGTACTTC.

This clone was counted a few times. The genes are TRBV7-7 and TRBJ2-2, with TRBD1 matching 8 bases. Germline lookup yields CDR1 SSHAT and CDR2 FNYEAQ (reference sequence). The CDR3 spans 15 residues. With 6 bases clipped from V and 2 bases from J, the junction kept 5 bases outside the gene matches. This CDR3 reads CASRAGQDNTGELFF. CDR3 sequence (DNA): TGTGCCAGCAGGGCGGGACAGGACAACACCGGGGAGCTGTTTTTT. The full variable domain, with the rest looked up from reference TRBV7-7 and TRBJ2-2, is GAGVSQSPRYKVTKRGQDVTLRCDPISSHATLYWYQQALGQGPEFLTYFNYEAQPDKSGLPSDRFSAERPEGSISTLTIQRTEQRDSAMYRCASRAGQDNTGELFFGEGSRLTVL.

This chain connects TRBV6-6 to TRBJ2-7, with TRBD2 matching 8 bases. The germline V gene encodes CDR1 MNHNY and CDR2 SVGAGI (reference sequence). Germline trimming cut 2 bases from V and 3 bases from J; bases unmatched to any gene: 6. This CDR3 contains 15 residues. The CDR3 sequence is CASSYGRGASYEQYF. The CDR3 DNA is TGTGCCAGCAGTTACGGGCGGGGGGCCAGCTACGAGCAGTACTTC.

This clone has just one count. V and J are TRBV9 and TRBJ1-1; D unclear. V was shortened by 2 bases and J by 1 base, with 6 bases between the two germline ends. The CDR3 length is 13 residues. Germline V gene lookup returns CDR1 SGDLS and CDR2 YYNGEE. The CDR3 here is CASSVTGNTEAFF. The CDR3 bases are TGTGCCAGCAGCGTCACGGGGAACACTGAAGCTTTCTTT.

This sequence joins TRBV9 and TRBJ1-2; TRBD1 matches 7 bases. Germline loops: CDR1 SGDLS, CDR2 YYNGEE. The V gene end was trimmed by 0 bases and the J gene end by 1 base; junction bases not matched to a gene: 6. This CDR3 has 16 amino acids. In DNA, the CDR3 is TGTGCCAGCAGCGTAGTCGCAGGGGGGATTAACTATGGCTACACCTTC. This encodes CASSVVAGGINYGYTF.

V is TRBV9 and J is TRBJ2-2; D perhaps matches TRBD2 (5 bases). Trimming removed 3 bases from V and 7 bases from J, with 13 bases in between. This CDR3 contains 14 residues. Germline V gives CDR1 SGDLS, CDR2 YYNGEE. CDR3 sequence reads: CASSGHKAGGELFF. CDR3 nucleotide sequence: TGTGCCAGCAGCGGACACAAGGCGGGCGGGGAGCTGTTTTTT.

The chain employs TRBV5-6 and TRBJ2-7, with 9 positions matching TRBD1. The CDR3 consists of 15 residues. V shed 3 bases and J 2 bases; nucleotides not matched to a gene: 6. Germline CDR1 SGHDT, CDR2 YYEEEE. CDR3 sequence (DNA): TGTGCCAGCAGCTACCGGGACAGGGCCCCCTACGAGCAGTACTTC. Translating gives CASSYRDRAPYEQYF.

This rearrangement joins TRBV5-1 to TRBJ2-7; 15 bases are shared with TRBD2. Germline CDR1 reads SGHRS; CDR2 reads YFSETQ. V shed 4 bases and J 2 bases; nucleotides not matched to a gene: 4. This CDR3 is built from 16 residues. The CDR3 sequence is CASSPRTSGGAYEQYF. CDR3 coding DNA: TGCGCCAGCAGCCCCCGGACTAGCGGGGGGGCCTACGAGCAGTACTTC.

J is TRBJ1-4 and V is TRBV29-1; no clear D. The CDR3 has 14 residues. V was trimmed by 5 bases and J by 0 bases, leaving 10 bases between them. The germline V gene has CDR1 SQVTM and CDR2 ANQGSEA. The DNA for the CDR3 is TGCAGCGTTTCGATAGCCTCAACTAATGAAAAACTGTTTTTT. It translates to CSVSIASTNEKLFF.